This TCR beta chain was found in a study of T cells expressing NK-cell markers. For each CDR3 protein, TCRdb gives one entry from its re-call of the 5' RACE reads, without DNA. Seen in this sample are 150,000 to 160,000 distinct CDR3 sequences; the ten most common clones hold around 37%. The sequenced sample was blood T cells: a sorted CD56 or NKG2C T cell subset, CD4+ or CD8+ T cells, or bulk PBMC T cells (not recorded which). The clonotype comes from a woman aged 45-60 years in good health.

CDR3 loop: CATSGPGTSGTHFSSYNEQFF. The genes are TRBV24-1 and TRBJ2-1; lacking DNA, the TRBD2 call made by TCRdb goes unchecked. In germline, CDR1 is KGHDR, CDR2 SFDVKD. This CDR3 is built from 21 residues.